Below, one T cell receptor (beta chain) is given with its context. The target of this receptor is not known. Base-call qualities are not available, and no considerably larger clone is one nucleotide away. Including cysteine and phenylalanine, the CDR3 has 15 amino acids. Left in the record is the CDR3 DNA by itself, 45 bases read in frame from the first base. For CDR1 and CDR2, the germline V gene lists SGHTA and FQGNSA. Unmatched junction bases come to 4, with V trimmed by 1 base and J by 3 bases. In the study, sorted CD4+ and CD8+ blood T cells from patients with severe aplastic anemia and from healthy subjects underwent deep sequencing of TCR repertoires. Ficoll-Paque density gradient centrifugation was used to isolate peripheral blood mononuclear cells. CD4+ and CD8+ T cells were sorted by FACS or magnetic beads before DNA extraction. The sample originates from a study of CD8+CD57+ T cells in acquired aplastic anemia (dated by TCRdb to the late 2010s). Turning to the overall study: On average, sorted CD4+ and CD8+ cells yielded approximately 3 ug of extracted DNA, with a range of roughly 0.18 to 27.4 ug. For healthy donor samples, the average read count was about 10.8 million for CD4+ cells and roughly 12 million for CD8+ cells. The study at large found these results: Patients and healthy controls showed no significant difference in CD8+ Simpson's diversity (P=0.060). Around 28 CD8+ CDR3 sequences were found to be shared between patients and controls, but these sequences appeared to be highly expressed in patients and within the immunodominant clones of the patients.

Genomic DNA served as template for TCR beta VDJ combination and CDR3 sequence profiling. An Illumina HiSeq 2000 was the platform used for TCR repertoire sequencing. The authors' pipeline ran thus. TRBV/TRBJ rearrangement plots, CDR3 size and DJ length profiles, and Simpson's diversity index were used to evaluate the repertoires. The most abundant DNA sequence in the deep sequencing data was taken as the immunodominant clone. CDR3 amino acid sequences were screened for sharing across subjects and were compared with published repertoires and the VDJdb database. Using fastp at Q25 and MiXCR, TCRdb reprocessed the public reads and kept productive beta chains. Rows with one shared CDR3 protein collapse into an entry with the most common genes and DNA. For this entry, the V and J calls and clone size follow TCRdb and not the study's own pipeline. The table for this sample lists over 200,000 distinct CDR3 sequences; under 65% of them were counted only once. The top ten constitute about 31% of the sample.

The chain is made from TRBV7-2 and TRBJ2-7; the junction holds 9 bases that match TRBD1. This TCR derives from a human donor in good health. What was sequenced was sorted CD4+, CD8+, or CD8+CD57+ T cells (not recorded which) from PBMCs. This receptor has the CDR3 CASSLVWDRDYEQYF. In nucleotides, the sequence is TGTGCCAGCAGCTTAGTATGGGACAGGGACTACGAGCAGTACTTC. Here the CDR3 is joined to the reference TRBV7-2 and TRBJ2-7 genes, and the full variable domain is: GAGVSQSPSNKVTEKGKDVELRCDPISGHTALYWYRQSLGQGLEFLIYFQGNSAPDKSGLPSDRFSAERTGGSVSTLTIQRTQQEDSAVYLCASSLVWDRDYEQYFGPGTRLTVT.